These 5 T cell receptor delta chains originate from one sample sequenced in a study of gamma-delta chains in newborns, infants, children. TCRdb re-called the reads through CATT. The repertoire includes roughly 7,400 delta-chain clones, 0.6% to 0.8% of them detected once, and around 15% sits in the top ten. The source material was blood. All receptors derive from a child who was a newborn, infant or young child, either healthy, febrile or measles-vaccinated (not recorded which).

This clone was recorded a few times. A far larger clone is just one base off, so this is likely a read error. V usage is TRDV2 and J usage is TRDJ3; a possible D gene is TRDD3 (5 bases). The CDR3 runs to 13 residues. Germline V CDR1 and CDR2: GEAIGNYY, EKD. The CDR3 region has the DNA TGTGCCTGTGACACCTGGGGCACCCGACAGATGTTTTTC. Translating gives CACDTWGTRQMFF.

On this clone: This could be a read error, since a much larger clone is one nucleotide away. The CDR3 sequence is CACDRVLGDPSSRDTRQMFF. The DNA for the CDR3 is TGTGCCTGTGACCGGGTACTGGGGGATCCCAGCTCCCGGGACACCCGACAGATGTTTTTC. The chain employs TRDV2 and TRDJ3; 10 positions agree with TRDD3. The germline V gene has CDR1 GEAIGNYY and CDR2 EKD. The CDR3 is 20 residues long.

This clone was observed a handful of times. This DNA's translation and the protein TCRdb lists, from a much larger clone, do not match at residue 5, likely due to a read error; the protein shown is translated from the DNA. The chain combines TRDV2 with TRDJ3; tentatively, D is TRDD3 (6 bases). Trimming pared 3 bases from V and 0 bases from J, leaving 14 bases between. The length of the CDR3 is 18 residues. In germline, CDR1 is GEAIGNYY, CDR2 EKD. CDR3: CACDAVLGSSWDTRQMFF. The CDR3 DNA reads TGTGCCTGTGACGCCGTTCTGGGGAGCTCCTGGGACACCCGACAGATGTTTTTC.

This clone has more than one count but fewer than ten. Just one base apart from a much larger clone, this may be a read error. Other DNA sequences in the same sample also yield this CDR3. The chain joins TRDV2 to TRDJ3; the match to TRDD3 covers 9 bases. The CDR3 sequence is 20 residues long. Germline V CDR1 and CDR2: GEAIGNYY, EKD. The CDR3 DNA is TGTGCCTGTGACACCGGGGGATACTCCCCCCTCTCCTGGGACACCCGCCAGATGTTTTTC. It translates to CACDTGGYSPLSWDTRQMFF.

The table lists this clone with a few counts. The CDR3 sequence is CACDIMGDTGTDKLIF. The CDR3 DNA reads TGTGCCTGTGACATAATGGGGGATACGGGCACCGATAAACTCATCTTT. The chain combines TRDV2 with TRDJ1, with 11 bases identical to TRDD3. The trim removed 2 bases at V and 1 base at J, leaving 5 bases unmatched. Germline CDR1 is GEAIGNYY and CDR2 is EKD. The CDR3 length is 16 residues.